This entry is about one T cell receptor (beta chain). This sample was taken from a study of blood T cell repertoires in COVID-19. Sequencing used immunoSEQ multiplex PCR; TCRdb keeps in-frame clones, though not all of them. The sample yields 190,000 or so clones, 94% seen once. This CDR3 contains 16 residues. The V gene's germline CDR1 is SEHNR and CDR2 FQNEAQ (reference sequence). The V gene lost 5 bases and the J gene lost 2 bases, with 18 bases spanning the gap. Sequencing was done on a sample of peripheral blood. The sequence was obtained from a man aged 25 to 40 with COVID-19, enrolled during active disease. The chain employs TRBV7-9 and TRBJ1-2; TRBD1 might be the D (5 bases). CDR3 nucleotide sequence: TGTGCCAGCAGCCCTGTGGCAGGGCTAAACAACTATGGCTACACCTTC. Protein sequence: CASSPVAGLNNYGYTF. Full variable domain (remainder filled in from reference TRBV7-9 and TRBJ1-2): DTGVSQNPRHKITKRGQNVTFRCDPISEHNRLYWYRQTLGQGPEFLTYFQNEAQLEKSRLLSDRFSAERPKGSFSTLEIQRTEQGDSAMYLCASSPVAGLNNYGYTFGSGTRLTVV.